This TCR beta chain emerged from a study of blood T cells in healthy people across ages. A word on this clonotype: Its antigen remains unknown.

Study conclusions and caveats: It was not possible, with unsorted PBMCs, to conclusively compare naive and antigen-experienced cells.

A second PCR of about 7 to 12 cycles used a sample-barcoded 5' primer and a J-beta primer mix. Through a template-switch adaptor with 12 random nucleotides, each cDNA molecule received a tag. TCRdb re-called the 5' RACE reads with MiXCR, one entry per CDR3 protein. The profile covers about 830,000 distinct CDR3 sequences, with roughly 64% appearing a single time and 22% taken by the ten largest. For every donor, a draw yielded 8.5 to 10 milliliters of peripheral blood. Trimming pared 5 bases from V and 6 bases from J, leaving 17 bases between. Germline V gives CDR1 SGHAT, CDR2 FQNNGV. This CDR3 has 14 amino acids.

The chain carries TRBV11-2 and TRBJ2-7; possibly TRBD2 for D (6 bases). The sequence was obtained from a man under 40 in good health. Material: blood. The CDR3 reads CASSPRLVGGEQYF. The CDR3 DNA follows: TGTGCCAGCAGCCCCCGACTAGTGGGTGGCGAGCAGTACTTC.